This T cell receptor (beta chain) was observed in a study of blood T cell repertoires in COVID-19. In the study overall: Material from acute and convalescent COVID-19 was sourced from the United States, Italy and Spain. Nucleic acid was either cDNA or gDNA, and it came from T cells, B-cell-depleted T cells, or PBMCs.

Under the authors' procedure: From reference gene primer amplification, estimates of nucleated cell counts were derived. Sequencing used immunoSEQ multiplex PCR; TCRdb keeps in-frame clones, though not all of them. From that table come the V and J calls and clone size; the DNA was used to work out D and trimming. The profile shows about 130,000 clones, about 86% of them singletons. Germline CDR1 is SGHTA and CDR2 is FQGNSA. CDR3 size: 17 residues. V was clipped by 0 bases and J by 4 bases; unmatched bases: 8. This TCR came from a woman aged 45-59 years with acute or convalescent COVID-19. The sequencing input was peripheral blood. The chain combines TRBV7-2 with TRBJ1-2, with 10 bases lining up with TRBD1. DNA for the CDR3: TGTGCCAGCAGCTTAGCCCGAGGACGGACAGGGGGCTATGGCTACACCTTC. It translates to CASSLARGRTGGYGYTF.